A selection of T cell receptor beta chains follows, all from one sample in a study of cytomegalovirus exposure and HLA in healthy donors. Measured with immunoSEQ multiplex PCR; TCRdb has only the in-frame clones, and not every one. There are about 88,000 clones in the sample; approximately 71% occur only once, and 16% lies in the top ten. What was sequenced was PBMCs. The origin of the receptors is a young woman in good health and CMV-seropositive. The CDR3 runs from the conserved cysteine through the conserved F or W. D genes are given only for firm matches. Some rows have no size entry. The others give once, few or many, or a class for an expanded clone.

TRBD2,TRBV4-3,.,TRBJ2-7,CASSRTTGASGGYEQYF,TGCGCCAGCAGCCGGACTACAGGGGCTAGCGGGGGCTACGAGCAGTACTTC
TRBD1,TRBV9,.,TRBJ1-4,CASGTGGEKLFF,TGTGCCAGCGGGACAGGGGGAGAAAAACTGTTTTTT
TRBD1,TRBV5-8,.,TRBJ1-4,CASSLGSGTDNEKLFF,TGTGCCAGCAGCCTAGGGTCCGGGACAGATAATGAAAAACTGTTTTTT
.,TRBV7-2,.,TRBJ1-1,CASSPRRAEAFF,TGTGCCAGCAGCCCCCGACGGGCTGAAGCTTTCTTT
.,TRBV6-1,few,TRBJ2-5,CASSGRVQETQYF,TGTGCCAGCAGTGGGAGGGTTCAAGAGACCCAGTACTTC
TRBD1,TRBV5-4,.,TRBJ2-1,CASSLDRGSNEQFF,TGTGCCAGCAGCTTGGACAGGGGTTCGAATGAGCAGTTCTTC
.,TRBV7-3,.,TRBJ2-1,CASSLGLGPYNEQFF,TGTGCCAGCAGCTTAGGGTTGGGGCCCTACAATGAGCAGTTCTTC
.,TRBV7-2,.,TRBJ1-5,CASSPAGGNQPQHF,TGTGCCAGCAGCCCGGCGGGGGGCAATCAGCCCCAGCATTTT
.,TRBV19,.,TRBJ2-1,CATTDFGSTGKPFF,TGTGCCACCACCGATTTTGGGTCCACGGGGAAGCCGTTCTTC
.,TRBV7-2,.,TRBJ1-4,CASSSYRATNEKLFF,TGTGCCAGCAGCTCCTACAGGGCAACTAATGAAAAACTGTTTTTT
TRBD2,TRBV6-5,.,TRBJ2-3,CASSRLAFERDTQYF,TGTGCCAGCAGTCGACTAGCGTTCGAGAGAGATACGCAGTATTTT
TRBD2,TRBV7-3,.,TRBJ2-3,CASSVSGGALADTQYF,TGTGCCAGCAGCGTTAGCGGGGGGGCCTTGGCAGATACGCAGTATTTT
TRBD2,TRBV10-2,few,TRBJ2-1,CASSESGEGNYNEQFF,TGCGCCAGCAGTGAGTCGGGGGAGGGCAACTACAATGAGCAGTTCTTC
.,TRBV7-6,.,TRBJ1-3,CASSPHSRNTIYF,TGTGCCAGCAGCCCACATTCCCGAAACACCATATATTTT
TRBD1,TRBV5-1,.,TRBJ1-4,CASSLAGQGGEKLFF,TGCGCCAGCAGCTTGGCCGGACAGGGTGGTGAAAAACTGTTTTTT
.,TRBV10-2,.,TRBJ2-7,CASSVPSGYEQYF,TGCGCCAGCAGTGTCCCCTCAGGGTACGAGCAGTACTTC
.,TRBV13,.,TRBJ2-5,CASSSYGTPQETQYF,TGTGCCAGCAGCTCTTACGGGACTCCCCAAGAGACCCAGTACTTC
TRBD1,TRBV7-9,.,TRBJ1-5,CASSQTGENQPQHF,TGTGCCAGCAGCCAGACAGGGGAGAATCAGCCCCAGCATTTT
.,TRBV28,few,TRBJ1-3,CASSLTPNSGNTIYF,TGTGCCAGCAGTTTAACCCCTAACTCTGGAAACACCATATATTTT
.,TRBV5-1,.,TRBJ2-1,CASSLEGHAYNEQFF,TGCGCCAGCAGCTTGGAGGGACATGCCTACAATGAGCAGTTCTTC